The clone carrying this T cell receptor (beta chain) was observed a handful of times. Germline V gene data show CDR1 as GTSNPN and CDR2 as SVGIG (reference sequence). V was cut by 3 bases and J by 11 bases, with 23 bases left in between. The CDR3 extends over 15 amino acids. The entry originates in a study of beta chain features in type 1 diabetes. Investigators reverse transcribed all isolated RNA, so they sequenced expressed TCRB transcripts. This table comes from immunoSEQ multiplex PCR, and its TCRdb copy is limited to in-frame clones, with some not included. Of under 450,000 clones listed, approximately 15% are singletons. Each population that was sorted was more than 95% pure.

This sequence joins TRBV30 and TRBJ1-5; perhaps TRBD1 as D (6 bases). The TCR comes from a woman aged 18-35 years in good health. What was sequenced was naive CD4+ T cells from blood. CDR3 sequence: CAWSYPPLGQGTQHF. CDR3 nucleotide sequence: TGTGCCTGGAGCTATCCCCCCCTCGGGCAGGGGACCCAGCATTTT.